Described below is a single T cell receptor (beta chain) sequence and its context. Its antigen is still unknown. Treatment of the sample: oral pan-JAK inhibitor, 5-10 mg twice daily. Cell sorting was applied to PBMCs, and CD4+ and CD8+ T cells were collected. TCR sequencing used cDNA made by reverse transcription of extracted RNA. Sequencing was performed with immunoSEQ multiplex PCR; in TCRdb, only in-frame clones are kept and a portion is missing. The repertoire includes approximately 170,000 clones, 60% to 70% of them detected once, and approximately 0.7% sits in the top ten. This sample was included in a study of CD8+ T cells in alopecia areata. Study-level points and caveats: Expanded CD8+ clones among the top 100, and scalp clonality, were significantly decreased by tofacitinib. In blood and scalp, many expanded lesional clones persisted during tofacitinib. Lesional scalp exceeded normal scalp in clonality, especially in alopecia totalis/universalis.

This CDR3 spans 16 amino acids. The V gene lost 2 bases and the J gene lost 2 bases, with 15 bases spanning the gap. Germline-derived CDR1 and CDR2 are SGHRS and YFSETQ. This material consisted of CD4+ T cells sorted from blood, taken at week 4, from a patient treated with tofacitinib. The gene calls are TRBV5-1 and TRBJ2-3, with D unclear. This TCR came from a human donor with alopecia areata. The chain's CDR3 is CASSFPSNQDTDTQYF. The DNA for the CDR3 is TGCGCCAGCAGCTTTCCGTCAAATCAAGACACAGATACGCAGTATTTT. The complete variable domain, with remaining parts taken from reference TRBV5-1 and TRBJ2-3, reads KAGVTQTPRYLIKTRGQQVTLSCSPISGHRSVSWYQQTPGQGLQFLFEYFSETQRNKGNFPGRFSGRQFSNSRSEMNVSTLELGDSALYLCASSFPSNQDTDTQYFGPGTRLTVL.